This TCR beta chain was identified in a study of blood T cell repertoires in COVID-19 (dated by TCRdb to the early 2020s). Some background on the complete study: The collaborator samples originated in the United States, Italy and Spain and spanned the acute and convalescent phases of COVID-19. The prospective study material was composed of cDNA or gDNA derived from T cells, B-cell-depleted T cells, or PBMCs. The dataset comprised deeply sampled blood TCRbeta repertoires from subjects exposed to, actively infected with, or recovered from COVID-19. A freely available public database, intended as a resource for researchers studying the immune response to SARS-CoV-2, is where the repertoires were released. Samples came from the ongoing ImmuneRACE study (first 160 participants) plus 1,254 subjects from 6 global collaborators. The sample metadata nearly always contained a de-identified subject ID, COVID-19 status, age in years and sex. HLA class I and class II types, where available, came from metadata supplied by the sample provider rather than from assay-based typing. Here is what the overall study found, with its caveats: The amount of clinical and demographic metadata varied by source and participant and was provided uncurated.

From the cysteine up to the phenylalanine, the CDR3 has a length of 15 residues. Solely the CDR3 DNA is kept, with 45 bases framed from the first base. V gives up 1 base and J gives up 6 bases, and the segment between their germline ends measures 13 bases. CDR1 LGHDT and CDR2 YNNKEL were looked up in the germline V gene (reference sequence). Note on this clone: Which antigen it targets is not known. Per-base qualities were not stored, and no clone one base away is much larger.

Each collaborating institution followed its own protocols to collect whole blood in K2EDTA tubes. Collaborator samples were shipped for TCRbeta analysis as frozen whole blood, isolated PBMCs, or DNA extracted from either sample type. TCRbeta CDR3 regions were amplified from genomic DNA using the immunoSEQ Assay, a bias-controlled multiplex PCR. Per the source publication's procedure: The number of nucleated cells in each sample was estimated from the amplification of reference gene primers within the assay. To quantify the absolute abundance of each unique TCRbeta CDR3 rearrangement, sequence reads were collapsed and filtered. For each sample, productive Simpson clonality was calculated by taking the square root of Simpson's diversity index across productive rearrangements. TCRdb carries this immuneACCESS record with in-frame sequences only. Its versions omit some clonotypes, under half of them owing to an unresolved V gene in the studies checked, with the rest unexplained. The V and J calls and clone size are taken from that table; D and trimming were inferred from the DNA. For this sample the table gives fewer than 200,000 clones, of which approximately 86% were detected only once. 8% to 10% of the sample belongs to the ten largest clones.

The chain links TRBV3-1 (or the pseudogene TRBV3-2) with TRBJ1-5; perhaps TRBD1 is the D gene, with 5 bases matching. Material: peripheral blood. The clonotype comes from a man in his fifties with active or convalescent COVID-19. The CDR3 region: CASSQGGGEVQPQHF. The DNA reads as follows: TGTGCCAGCAGCCAAGGTGGGGGGGAGGTTCAGCCCCAGCATTTT.